This T cell receptor beta chain is drawn from a study of T cells in Graves' hyperthyroidism and ophthalmopathy. Germline-derived CDR1 and CDR2 are MNHEY and SVGEGT. The CDR3 contains 13 residues. TCR beta CDR3 sequences were amplified from RNA transcripts. The TCR CDR3 first-round RT-PCR relied on the HTBI primer set. TCRdb called the multiplex PCR reads again in MiXCR, with one record for every CDR3 protein. This sample has approximately 600,000 distinct CDR3 sequences, with about a fifth found just once. Worth noting for this clonotype: Germline is not matched at one junction end, which may reflect a read error.

This rearrangement joins TRBV6-2 or TRBV6-3 to TRBJ1-4; the match to TRBD1 covers 7 bases. Input material: blood. The TCR sequence derives from a man aged 25-45 years with Graves' ophthalmopathy. The CDR3 DNA reads TGTACCAGTGAAGACAGGGTCGATGAAAAACTGTTTTTT. This sequence encodes CTSEDRVDEKLFF.